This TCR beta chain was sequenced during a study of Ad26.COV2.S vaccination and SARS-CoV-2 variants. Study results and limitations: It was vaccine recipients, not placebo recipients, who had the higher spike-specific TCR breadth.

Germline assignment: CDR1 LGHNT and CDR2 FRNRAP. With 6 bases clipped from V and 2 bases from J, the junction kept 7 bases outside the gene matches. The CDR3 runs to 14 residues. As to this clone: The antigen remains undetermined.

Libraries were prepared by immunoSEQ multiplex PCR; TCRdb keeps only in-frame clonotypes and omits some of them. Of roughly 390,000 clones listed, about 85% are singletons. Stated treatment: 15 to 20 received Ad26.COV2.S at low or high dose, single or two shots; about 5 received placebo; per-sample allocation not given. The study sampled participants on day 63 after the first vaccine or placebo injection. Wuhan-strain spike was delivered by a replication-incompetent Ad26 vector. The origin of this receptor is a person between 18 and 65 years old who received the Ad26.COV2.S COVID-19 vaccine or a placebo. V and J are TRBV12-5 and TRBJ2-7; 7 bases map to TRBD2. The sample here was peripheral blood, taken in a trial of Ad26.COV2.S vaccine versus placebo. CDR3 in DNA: TGTGCTAGTGGACGGGGGGAGGGGCCCTACGAGCAGTACTTC. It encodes CASGRGEGPYEQYF.